This T cell receptor beta chain was documented in a study of Ad26.COV2.S vaccination and SARS-CoV-2 variants. Findings of the study overall: Possible underestimation of total T cell responses by the TCR breadth and depth analyses was noted.

Trimming pared 5 bases from V and 7 bases from J, leaving 14 bases between. CDR3 size: 13 residues. CDR1 and CDR2 from the germline V gene are MDHEN and SYDVKM. Only one count was recorded for this clone. The antigen is not known. This table comes from immunoSEQ multiplex PCR, and its TCRdb copy is limited to in-frame clones, with some not included. The sample records 40,000 to 55,000 clones, 83% being singletons. The material was peripheral blood, obtained after recovery from COVID-19. This chain links TRBV28 with TRBJ1-2; D is possibly TRBD1 (6 bases). This receptor was identified in a human donor who had recovered from COVID-19. The CDR3 DNA reads as TGTGCCAGCAGTCCTCTAAAGGGGGTTGGCTACACCTTC. Translation gives CASSPLKGVGYTF.